The next 14 T cell receptor beta chains were all read from a single sample in a study of cytomegalovirus exposure and HLA in healthy donors. Here immunoSEQ multiplex PCR was the method, and the copy in TCRdb shows in-frame clones only, minus some. Of about 110,000 clones listed, about nine tenths were seen once; the top ten hold 2% to 2.5%. Sequencing used PBMCs. These TCRs come from a woman aged 18-30 years in good health and CMV-seronegative.

This clone has just one count. V is TRBV29-1 and J is TRBJ1-2; TRBD1 agrees at 8 bases. CDR1 and CDR2 from the germline V gene are SQVTM and ANQGSEA. Germline trimming cut 6 bases from V and 6 bases from J; bases unmatched to any gene: 6. This CDR3 contains 12 residues. The CDR3 region has the DNA TGCAGCGTCCCGGGACAGGATAATGGCTACACCTTC. It is translated as CSVPGQDNGYTF.

The rearrangement uses TRBV5-1 and TRBJ1-2; weak D call: TRBD1 (5 bases). Germline V gene data show CDR1 as SGHRS and CDR2 as YFSETQ. This CDR3 region has 14 residues. V was cut by 0 bases and J by 6 bases, with 12 bases left in between. The CDR3 DNA follows: TGCGCCAGCAGCTTGGGAACAGGATGGGATGGCTACACCTTC. This translates into CASSLGTGWDGYTF.

The gene calls are TRBV27 and TRBJ1-5, with 7 bases identical to TRBD1. Germline V lookup: CDR1 MNHEY, CDR2 SMNVEV (reference sequence). The CDR3 is made up of 14 amino acids. Losses at the gene ends were 8 bases for V and 4 bases for J; bases not matched to a gene: 8. In nucleotides, the CDR3 is TGTGCCAGCTCGGGGGGGACAGCTAATCAGCCCCAGCATTTT. Its translation: CASSGGTANQPQHF.

The chain couples TRBV2 to TRBJ1-4; a possible D gene is TRBD1 (6 bases). The length of the CDR3 is 13 residues. Germline V gene data show CDR1 as SNHLY and CDR2 as FYNNEI. Trimming stripped 4 bases from V and 8 bases from J, with 11 bases between. The CDR3: CASSARGREKLFF. The CDR3 DNA reads as TGTGCCAGCAGTGCCAGGGGAAGGGAAAAACTGTTTTTT.

The chain has TRBV30 and TRBJ2-1; no definite D call. The germline V and J ends were trimmed by 1 base and 10 bases, with 5 bases remaining between them. Germline V CDR1 and CDR2: GTSNPN, SVGIG (reference sequence). The CDR3 has 10 residues. The CDR3 region is CAWSAVEQFF. The CDR3 DNA reads TGTGCCTGGAGTGCCGTAGAGCAGTTCTTC.

In DNA, the CDR3 is TGTGCCAGCAGCCGACAGGGGAACACTGAAGCTTTCTTT. Its translation is CASSRQGNTEAFF. The chain is built from TRBV27 and TRBJ1-1; the match to TRBD1 covers 7 bases. The CDR3 is 13 amino acids. V trimming: 6 bases; J trimming: 1 base; junction bases outside the gene matches: 2. Germline CDR1 is MNHEY and CDR2 is SMNVEV (reference sequence).

The J gene is TRBJ2-5, the V gene TRBV7-6, with TRBD2 as a possible D gene (6 bases). The CDR3 loop spans 15 amino acids. Germline CDR1 and CDR2: SGHVS and FNYEAQ. The V gene lost 1 base and the J gene lost 2 bases, with 11 bases spanning the gap. This CDR3 is CASSLVPGGQETQYF. DNA for the CDR3: TGTGCCAGCAGCTTAGTGCCAGGAGGGCAAGAGACCCAGTACTTC.

This sequence joins TRBV7-2 and TRBJ1-2; 8 nucleotides align to TRBD1. V dropped 3 bases and J dropped 5; count of bases not matched to a gene: 14. This CDR3 spans 17 amino acids. Germline V CDR1 and CDR2: SGHTA, FQGNSA. The CDR3 sequence: CASSFVGQGGGIYGYTF. The CDR3 DNA sequence: TGTGCCAGCAGCTTTGTCGGACAGGGCGGGGGTATTTATGGCTACACCTTC.

This chain links TRBV7-3 with TRBJ2-2; D remains ambiguous. Germline CDR1 SGHTA, CDR2 FQGTGA. Trimming removed 2 bases at V and 1 base at J, with 11 bases between. The CDR3 runs 16 residues. CDR3 coding DNA: TGTGCCAGCAGCTTATCCCCCTCGGGGAACACCGGGGAGCTGTTTTTT. Its protein is CASSLSPSGNTGELFF.

V and J are TRBV19 and TRBJ1-2, with 9 positions matching TRBD1. This CDR3 contains 14 residues. Germline-derived CDR1 and CDR2 are LNHDA and SQIVND (reference sequence). Trimming took 5 bases from V and 4 from J; bases not matched to a gene: 5. CDR3 protein: CASSAGTGPYGYTF. CDR3 nucleotides: TGTGCCAGTAGTGCCGGGACAGGGCCCTATGGCTACACCTTC.

The rearrangement links TRBV21-1 to TRBJ1-2; the table's D call, TRBD1, was not checked against the DNA. TRBV21-1 is classified as a pseudogene. The CDR3 length is 17 residues. The CDR3 nucleotides read TGTGCCAGCGCTAGAGGGGGACGCCCACACCTTAACTATGGCTACACCTTC. As protein: CASARGGRPHLNYGYTF.

The V and J genes are TRBV6-6 and TRBJ1-2, with a possible D match to TRBD1 (6 bases). The CDR3 is 16 amino acids. Trimming took 4 bases from V and 1 from J, leaving 16 bases between them. The germline CDR1 and CDR2 sequences are MNHNY and SVGAGI (reference sequence). In nucleotides, the CDR3 is TGTGCCAGCAGTTTCGCTCGGACAGTTCTTAACTATGGCTACACCTTC. Encoded protein: CASSFARTVLNYGYTF.

The chain has TRBV10-3 and TRBJ1-1, with D tentatively TRBD1 (6 bases). CDR1 ENHRY and CDR2 SYGVKD come from the germline V gene. V lost 8 bases and J 3 bases, leaving 13 bases between the germline ends. The CDR3 totals 13 residues. The CDR3 region is CAIGVGGDTEAFF. The CDR3 bases are TGTGCCATCGGGGTAGGGGGGGACACTGAAGCTTTCTTT.

In its sample, this clone was seen once. V is TRBV18 and J is TRBJ2-1, with 8 bases identical to TRBD2. The V segment lost 1 base and the J segment 8 bases; nucleotides outside the gene matches: 7. CDR1 is KGHSH and CDR2 is LQKENI in the germline V gene. CDR3 length: 15 amino acids. The CDR3 DNA follows: TGTGCCAGCTCACCACTAGCGGGGACCTCTGATGAGCAGTTCTTC. Amino acids: CASSPLAGTSDEQFF.